The 27 T cell receptor beta chains reported below all come from one sample, sequenced in a study of T cell responses to AZD1222 COVID-19 vaccine. Profiled with immunoSEQ multiplex PCR; TCRdb holds only in-frame clones, not every one. The sample carries approximately 130,000 clones, approximately 92% recorded once. The sample was peripheral blood, taken 28 days after the second dose of the MenACWY control vaccine. The receptor set was obtained from an adult who received the MenACWY meningococcal vaccine as a control.

The rearrangement links TRBV15 to TRBJ2-5, with D perhaps matching TRBD2 (5 bases). Trimming took off 8 bases at V and 9 bases at J, with 19 bases between the two ends. The CDR3 consists of 13 residues. Germline V lookup: CDR1 LNHNV, CDR2 YYDKDF (reference sequence). The CDR3 sequence: CATRGFVGKAQYF. CDR3 nucleotides: TGTGCCACCCGGGGTTTCGTCGGGAAGGCCCAGTACTTC.

The chain joins TRBV2 to TRBJ2-7; TRBD1 matches 9 bases. This CDR3 comprises 16 residues. Losses at the gene ends were 4 bases for V and 4 bases for J; bases not matched to a gene: 11. Germline CDR1 reads SNHLY; CDR2 reads FYNNEI. CDR3: CASSVVRDRVTYEQYF. The CDR3 DNA reads as TGTGCCAGCAGTGTGGTCCGGGACAGGGTCACGTACGAGCAGTACTTC.

The chain combines TRBV5-5 with TRBJ2-1; no reliable D call. The V end lost 0 bases, the J end lost 1 base, and 2 bases lay between the germline ends. Germline lookup yields CDR1 SGHKS and CDR2 YYEKEE (reference sequence). The CDR3 runs to 13 residues. This CDR3 is CASSLGSYNEQFF. The CDR3 DNA sequence: TGTGCCAGCAGCTTGGGATCCTACAATGAGCAGTTCTTC. Using reference TRBV5-5 and TRBJ2-1 for the parts outside the CDR3, the full variable domain is DAGVTQSPTHLIKTRGQQVTLRCSPISGHKSVSWYQQVLGQGPQFIFQYYEKEERGRGNFPDRFSARQFPNYSSELNVNALLLGDSALYLCASSLGSYNEQFFGPGTRLTVL.

This rearrangement joins TRBV3-1 (or the pseudogene TRBV3-2) to TRBJ2-6; perhaps TRBD1 as D (6 bases). Germline assignment: CDR1 LGHDT and CDR2 YNNKEL (reference sequence). The CDR3 extends over 16 amino acids. Trimming took off 6 bases at V and 1 base at J, with 13 bases between the two ends. The CDR3 coding sequence is TGTGCCAGCAGAGGCACAGGGCCATCTGGGGCCAACGTCCTGACTTTC. Translating gives CASRGTGPSGANVLTF.

The genes are TRBV29-1 and TRBJ1-4; D is unresolved. Germline-derived CDR1 and CDR2 are SQVTM and ANQGSEA. Trimming stripped 1 base from V and 0 bases from J, with 3 bases between. CDR3 length: 13 amino acids. CDR3 nucleotide sequence: TGCAGCGTTGAAGGGCCAACTAATGAAAAACTGTTTTTT. Protein product: CSVEGPTNEKLFF.

This chain uses TRBV7-8 with TRBJ2-1, with a weak D call TRBD2 (6 bases). The CDR3 loop spans 12 amino acids. The V end was cut by 5 bases, the J end by 11 bases, with 13 bases between. CDR1 is SGHVS and CDR2 is FQNEAQ in the germline V gene. CDR3 amino acids: CASSPTSWKQFF. The CDR3 region has the DNA TGTGCCAGCAGCCCGACTAGTTGGAAGCAGTTCTTC.

This rearrangement joins TRBV7-2 to TRBJ2-5; 7 nucleotides line up with TRBD1. The CDR3 runs to 14 residues. After removal of 4 bases from V and 4 bases from J, the junction contained 6 bases not matched to a gene. CDR1 is SGHTA, CDR2 FQGNSA, per germline. The CDR3 protein is CASSSGTVRETQYF. CDR3 sequence (DNA): TGTGCCAGCAGCTCCGGGACAGTTAGAGAGACCCAGTACTTC.

V is TRBV10-3 and J is TRBJ2-5, with a tentative D call TRBD1 (6 bases). Germline lookup yields CDR1 ENHRY and CDR2 SYGVKD. This CDR3 spans 16 amino acids. Trimming pared 2 bases from V and 5 bases from J, leaving 18 bases between. CDR3 DNA: TGTGCCATCAGTGAGGCCGGGACACGCGCCCTGGAGACCCAGTACTTC. Translating gives CAISEAGTRALETQYF.

The CDR3 DNA reads as TGTGCCATCAGTGGCAAGACTAGCGGGGATCCCTACGAGCAGTACTTC. Its translation: CAISGKTSGDPYEQYF. The V gene is TRBV10-3, the J gene TRBJ2-7; 11 bases line up with TRBD2. V trimming: 4 bases; J trimming: 2 bases; junction bases outside the gene matches: 7. This CDR3 has 16 amino acids. The germline CDR1 and CDR2 sequences are ENHRY and SYGVKD.

The genes are TRBV5-5 and TRBJ1-5; possibly TRBD1 for D (5 bases). With 2 bases removed from V and 7 bases from J, the gap between germline ends came to 13 bases. Germline V gives CDR1 SGHKS, CDR2 YYEKEE (reference sequence). This CDR3 spans 14 amino acids. Here the CDR3 DNA reads TGTGCCAGCAGCTTTCAGGGTGTAGTGCAGCCCCAGCATTTT. Translation gives CASSFQGVVQPQHF.

This chain connects TRBV10-2 to TRBJ2-1; D gene uncertain. Trimming took 6 bases from V and 0 from J, leaving 6 bases between them. Germline CDR1 and CDR2: WSHSY and SAAADI. This CDR3 contains 13 residues. The CDR3 region has the DNA TGCGCCAGCAGCGCCGTCTCCTACAATGAGCAGTTCTTC. Translation: CASSAVSYNEQFF.

The sample holds a few counts of this clone. The V and J genes are TRBV25-1 and TRBJ1-5; a weak D match, TRBD1 (5 bases). Germline-derived CDR1 and CDR2 are MGHDK and SYGVNS. The CDR3 covers 14 residues. Trimming removed 2 bases from V and 2 bases from J, with 7 bases in between. The CDR3 is CASSERGRNQPQHF. CDR3 DNA sequence: TGTGCCAGCAGTGAAAGGGGTCGCAATCAGCCCCAGCATTTT.

The gene calls are TRBV24-1 and TRBJ2-5; 9 nucleotides align to TRBD1. The CDR3 has 16 residues. Trimming at V came to 9 bases and at J to 0 bases, leaving 10 bases not matched to a gene. The germline V gene encodes CDR1 KGHDR and CDR2 SFDVKD. The CDR3 sequence is CATSGGGTGYQETQYF. DNA of the CDR3: TGTGCCACCTCCGGAGGGGGGACAGGGTACCAAGAGACCCAGTACTTC.

V is TRBV27 and J is TRBJ1-2; 8 bases are shared with TRBD1. The V gene's germline CDR1 is MNHEY and CDR2 SMNVEV (reference sequence). This CDR3 has 15 residues. Trimming took 6 bases from V and 4 from J; bases not matched to a gene: 10. CDR3 loop: CASSPSPTGGYGYTF. The DNA of the CDR3 is TGTGCCAGCAGCCCGAGTCCCACAGGGGGCTATGGCTACACCTTC.

The chain couples TRBV4-1 to TRBJ2-1, with D unresolved. The germline V gene encodes CDR1 MGHRA and CDR2 YSYEKL. With 0 bases removed from V and 0 bases from J, the gap between germline ends came to 15 bases. The CDR3 has 18 residues. The CDR3 loop is CASSQDNARSSSYNEQFF. The CDR3 region has the DNA TGCGCCAGCAGCCAAGATAATGCGCGGAGCAGCTCCTACAATGAGCAGTTCTTC.

The chain links TRBV3-1 (or the pseudogene TRBV3-2) to TRBJ2-1, with 10 bases identical to TRBD1. Germline CDR1 reads LGHDT; CDR2 reads YNNKEL (reference sequence). V shed 2 bases and J 7 bases; nucleotides not matched to a gene: 5. This CDR3 region has 15 residues. The CDR3 here is CASSQWDRGRNEQFF. The DNA for the CDR3 is TGTGCCAGCAGCCAATGGGACAGGGGTCGGAATGAGCAGTTCTTC.

This clone was recorded a few times. The V gene is TRBV10-3, the J gene TRBJ2-7, with D perhaps being TRBD1 or TRBD2 (6 bases each). Between the trimmed V and J ends, which lost 2 bases and 6 bases, there was a span of 8 bases. This CDR3 is 12 amino acids long. Germline-derived CDR1 and CDR2 are ENHRY and SYGVKD. This CDR3 is CAISEGGLEQYV. The CDR3 DNA sequence: TGTGCCATCAGTGAGGGGGGGCTCGAGCAGTACGTC.

The chain employs TRBV7-9 and TRBJ1-4, with TRBD1 as a possible D gene (5 bases). Trimming cost V 6 bases and J 7 bases, with 18 bases left between them. The germline V gene has CDR1 SEHNR and CDR2 FQNEAQ (reference sequence). The CDR3 extends over 15 amino acids. The DNA of the CDR3 is TGTGCCAGCAGTCCAGATAGAGGGGTCAGTGAAAAACTGTTTTTT. As protein: CASSPDRGVSEKLFF.

The chain joins TRBV2 to TRBJ2-3, with 11 bases fitting TRBD1. Per the germline V gene, CDR1 is SNHLY and CDR2 is FYNNEI. The CDR3 has 15 residues. The V segment lost 7 bases and the J segment 4 bases; nucleotides outside the gene matches: 7. CDR3 loop: CASNGQGAGADTQYF. DNA for the CDR3: TGTGCCAGCAATGGACAGGGGGCCGGGGCAGATACGCAGTATTTT. Complete variable domain (other parts from reference TRBV2 and TRBJ2-3): EPEVTQTPSHQVTQMGQEVILRCVPISNHLYFYWYRQILGQKVEFLVSFYNNEISEKSEIFDDQFSVERPDGSNFTLKIRSTKLEDSAMYFCASNGQGAGADTQYFGPGTRLTVL.

The chain carries TRBV19 and TRBJ1-1; perhaps TRBD1 as D (5 bases). The CDR3 is 15 residues long. The V gene's germline CDR1 is LNHDA and CDR2 SQIVND (reference sequence). V dropped 4 bases and J dropped 1 base, with 13 bases sitting between them. DNA of the CDR3: TGTGCCAGTAGTACTCCCGGGGGAGGGAACACTGAAGCTTTCTTT. Translating gives CASSTPGGGNTEAFF.

This rearrangement joins TRBV5-6 to TRBJ2-4, with 9 bases matching TRBD1. V trimming: 7 bases; J trimming: 6 bases; junction bases outside the gene matches: 8. The V gene's germline CDR1 is SGHDT and CDR2 YYEEEE. The CDR3 runs to 14 residues. The CDR3 nucleotides are TGTGCCAGCGGCGGGGACAGGGCGTCAAACATTCAGTACTTC. Amino acids: CASGGDRASNIQYF.

This chain connects TRBV6-2 or TRBV6-3 to TRBJ2-1, with D perhaps matching TRBD2 (7 bases). Trimming stripped 2 bases from V and 6 bases from J, with 8 bases between. The CDR3 loop spans 13 amino acids. Per the germline V gene, CDR1 is MNHEY and CDR2 is SVGEGT. The CDR3 here is CASSYGGANEQFF. DNA for the CDR3: TGTGCCAGCAGTTACGGGGGGGCCAATGAGCAGTTCTTC.

The DNA of the CDR3 is TGCGCCAGCAGCTTAGCAGGGGGCGGCGACGAGCAGTACTTC. Translating it yields CASSLAGGGDEQYF. V is TRBV5-1 and J is TRBJ2-7; TRBD1 aligns across 8 bases. CDR1 is SGHRS and CDR2 is YFSETQ in the germline V gene. The CDR3 contains 14 residues. Unmatched junction bases numbered 6, after V lost 2 bases and J lost 5 bases.

The chain couples TRBV6-5 to TRBJ2-1; 8 nucleotides match TRBD2. V gave up 7 bases and J gave up 9 bases; unmatched junction bases: 11. This CDR3 has 14 amino acids. From germline, CDR1 is MNHEY and CDR2 SVGAGI. The CDR3 bases are TGTGCCAGCACCCGAAGGACTAGCTTCGTTGAGCAGTTCTTC. It codes for CASTRRTSFVEQFF.

With respect to this clone: One junction end disagrees with the germline gene, perhaps due to a read error. The V gene is TRBV20-1, the J gene TRBJ1-2, with D uncertain. Looked up from germline, CDR1 is DFQATT and CDR2 is SNEGSKA (reference sequence). This CDR3 spans 10 amino acids. CDR3 DNA sequence: TGCAGCGCTAGCCACTATGGCTACACCTTC. It codes for CSASHYGYTF.

The chain couples TRBV19 to TRBJ1-1; D ambiguous. V was trimmed by 7 bases and J by 5 bases, leaving 17 bases between them. The CDR3 is 14 residues long. Germline V lookup: CDR1 LNHDA, CDR2 SQIVND (reference sequence). For the CDR3, the DNA is TGTGCCAGTACCCCCCCGTCGGGGTGGACTGAAGCTTTCTTT. This encodes CASTPPSGWTEAFF.

This clone was recorded only once. V gene TRBV2 combines with J gene TRBJ2-6; D is unresolved. V was shortened by 6 bases and J by 0 bases, with 21 bases between the two germline ends. The CDR3 extends over 19 amino acids. Germline V gene data show CDR1 as SNHLY and CDR2 as FYNNEI. CDR3 nucleotides: TGTGCCAGCAGGACAATTGTGGGGTTGCAGCCCTCTGGGGCCAACGTCCTGACTTTC. This sequence encodes CASRTIVGLQPSGANVLTF.